The 23 T cell receptor beta chains presented below share a single source sample, sequenced in a study of shared clonotypes between healthy human individuals. Only CD45RO-negative cells positively selected for CCR7 counted as naive CD8 cells, so terminally differentiated effector memory CD45RA+ cells were excluded. Using immunoSEQ multiplex PCR, the repertoire was profiled, and TCRdb retains in-frame clones only, with some absent. In the table there are under 2,000,000 clones, roughly 94% of which are singletons. The sample taken for sequencing was naive CD8+ T cells sorted from blood. These TCRs come from a man younger than 30 in good health.

The V and J genes are TRBV5-6 and TRBJ2-7; TRBD1 aligns across 7 bases. Germline V gene lookup returns CDR1 SGHDT and CDR2 YYEEEE. The CDR3 loop spans 14 amino acids. After removal of 4 bases from V and 3 bases from J, the junction contained 7 bases not matched to a gene. This chain's CDR3 is CASSPTTGIYEQYF. CDR3 nucleotides: TGTGCCAGCAGCCCAACGACAGGGATCTACGAGCAGTACTTC.

J is TRBJ1-2 and V is TRBV27, with D possibly being TRBD1 (6 bases). The CDR3 sequence is 13 residues long. Trimming took 6 bases from V and 5 from J, leaving 13 bases between them. The V gene's germline CDR1 is MNHEY and CDR2 SMNVEV (reference sequence). The CDR3 bases are TGTGCCAGCAGCCCTACACAGGGATATGGCTACACCTTC. Translating it yields CASSPTQGYGYTF.

This chain uses TRBV9 with TRBJ2-2; 9 bases are shared with TRBD2. Germline V CDR1 and CDR2: SGDLS, YYNGEE. The V and J ends lost 3 bases and 6 bases, in that order; junction bases with no gene match: 6. The CDR3 has 15 residues. The CDR3 loop is CASSAWASGAGELFF. CDR3 nucleotides: TGTGCCAGCAGCGCGTGGGCTAGCGGGGCCGGGGAGCTGTTTTTT.

The rearrangement joins TRBV29-1 to TRBJ2-7; 9 bases align to TRBD2. CDR3 length equals 11 residues. CDR1 is SQVTM, CDR2 ANQGSEA, per germline. With V trimmed by 8 bases and J by 5 bases, 4 bases remained unmatched. In nucleotides, the CDR3 is TGCAGCCTAATAGCGGGAGACGAGCAGTACTTC. Protein product: CSLIAGDEQYF.

This chain connects TRBV4-3 to TRBJ2-7, with unresolved D. The V gene's germline CDR1 is LGHNA and CDR2 YSLEER. This CDR3 is 14 amino acids long. The germline V and J ends were trimmed by 1 base and 3 bases, with 10 bases remaining between them. The CDR3, as DNA: TGCGCCAGCAGCCAAGTAACAGAAGACTACGAGCAGTACTTC. Protein: CASSQVTEDYEQYF.

The V call is TRBV28, the J call TRBJ2-7, with D possibly matching TRBD2 (6 bases). CDR1 MDHEN and CDR2 SYDVKM come from the germline V gene. The CDR3 consists of 14 residues. V gave up 2 bases and J gave up 3 bases, with 11 bases separating them. CDR3 DNA: TGTGCCAGCAGTTTAGGGGGGACTTACTACGAGCAGTACTTC. Its protein product is CASSLGGTYYEQYF.

Notes on this clone: The same CDR3 is also encoded by other DNA sequences in this sample. The chain uses TRBV6-6 and TRBJ2-1; D is unclear. The CDR3 totals 12 residues. V gave up 2 bases and J gave up 4 bases, with 3 bases separating them. In germline, CDR1 is MNHNY, CDR2 SVGAGI (reference sequence). CDR3: CASSYGYNEQFF. In DNA form, the CDR3 reads TGTGCCAGCAGTTACGGGTACAATGAGCAGTTCTTC.

The rearrangement uses TRBV9 and TRBJ2-7; unclear D gene. The length of the CDR3 is 15 residues. Germline V gives CDR1 SGDLS, CDR2 YYNGEE. V lost 2 bases to trimming and J lost 2 bases, with 14 bases between them. The CDR3 loop reads CASSVFVGSTYEQYF. The CDR3 DNA reads TGTGCCAGCAGCGTCTTCGTGGGATCTACCTACGAGCAGTACTTC.

The genes are TRBV4-3 and TRBJ2-5; D gene uncertain. This CDR3 contains 13 residues. Trimming cost V 3 bases and J 4 bases, with 9 bases left between them. CDR1 is LGHNA and CDR2 is YSLEER in the germline V gene. CDR3 sequence reads: CASSQGLIETQYF. The CDR3 DNA follows: TGCGCCAGCAGCCAGGGTCTGATAGAGACCCAGTACTTC.

Turning to this clone: Different DNA sequences within this sample yield the same CDR3. The chain employs TRBV5-6 and TRBJ2-7; D unresolved. The CDR3 contains 13 residues. Germline values: CDR1 SGHDT, CDR2 YYEEEE. Trimming shortened V by 0 bases and J by 3 bases, and 7 bases separated the two germline ends. The CDR3 loop reads CASSLDISYEQYF. The CDR3 bases are TGTGCCAGCAGCTTGGACATTAGCTACGAGCAGTACTTC.

The CDR3 coding sequence is TGTGCCAGCAGCTCCGGACAGAAAGAGACCCAGTACTTC. Amino acids: CASSSGQKETQYF. V and J are TRBV7-9 and TRBJ2-5; a weak D match, TRBD1 (6 bases). Trimming shortened V by 4 bases and J by 3 bases, and 9 bases separated the two germline ends. This CDR3 spans 13 amino acids. Germline CDR1 SEHNR, CDR2 FQNEAQ (reference sequence).

This rearrangement joins TRBV7-9 to TRBJ1-2, with a tentative D call TRBD1 (5 bases). The CDR3 has 15 amino acids. Germline V lookup: CDR1 SEHNR, CDR2 FQNEAQ (reference sequence). V lost 4 bases, J lost 3 bases, and 15 bases lay in between. CDR3 DNA: TGTGCCAGCAGCTCTGCAGGGTTACAGGACTATGGCTACACCTTC. Amino acid sequence: CASSSAGLQDYGYTF.

As for this clone: Other nucleotide sequences in the sample specify the same CDR3. The chain joins TRBV2 to TRBJ2-7; D tentatively fits TRBD1 or TRBD2 (6 bases each). This CDR3 has 12 residues. Germline assignment: CDR1 SNHLY and CDR2 FYNNEI. Trimming stripped 7 bases from V and 0 bases from J, with 7 bases between. The DNA for the CDR3 is TGTGCCAGCACGGGGGCCTCCTACGAGCAGTACTTC. Translation gives CASTGASYEQYF. Drawing the rest from reference TRBV2 and TRBJ2-7, the complete variable domain is EPEVTQTPSHQVTQMGQEVILRCVPISNHLYFYWYRQILGQKVEFLVSFYNNEISEKSEIFDDQFSVERPDGSNFTLKIRSTKLEDSAMYFCASTGASYEQYFGPGTRLTVT.

The chain is built from TRBV5-4 and TRBJ2-3; either TRBD1 or TRBD2 may fit D (6 bases each). The CDR3 extends over 15 amino acids. CDR1 SGHNT and CDR2 YYREEE come from the germline V gene (reference sequence). V was pared by 4 bases and J by 4 bases, with 16 bases between. CDR3 nucleotide sequence: TGTGCCAGCAGCCCCCGGGGGCAGTCCGCAGATACGCAGTATTTT. Translated: CASSPRGQSADTQYF. Drawing the rest from reference TRBV5-4 and TRBJ2-3, the complete variable domain is ETGVTQSPTHLIKTRGQQVTLRCSSQSGHNTVSWYQQALGQGPQFIFQYYREEENGRGNFPPRFSGLQFPNYSSELNVNALELDDSALYLCASSPRGQSADTQYFGPGTRLTVL.

This rearrangement joins TRBV9 to TRBJ2-7; possibly TRBD2 for D (6 bases). The CDR3 covers 15 residues. V dropped 2 bases and J dropped 6 bases, with 18 bases sitting between them. Germline assignment: CDR1 SGDLS and CDR2 YYNGEE. The DNA for the CDR3 is TGTGCCAGCAGCGTCAGCGATAGCGGTTTTTTCGAGCAGTACTTC. Translation gives CASSVSDSGFFEQYF.

The CDR3 reads CASSVVRGHTEAFF. The DNA of the CDR3 is TGTGCCAGCAGCGTAGTGAGGGGCCACACTGAAGCTTTCTTT. J is TRBJ1-1 and V is TRBV9; D might be TRBD1 (5 bases). Trimming stripped 0 bases from V and 3 bases from J, with 9 bases between. Germline V lookup: CDR1 SGDLS, CDR2 YYNGEE. This CDR3 has 14 residues.

The V and J genes are TRBV19 and TRBJ1-1, with unresolved D. This CDR3 is built from 14 residues. Deletions cut 5 bases from V and 1 base from J, with 11 bases between. Germline CDR1 LNHDA, CDR2 SQIVND (reference sequence). The CDR3 region is CASSGRGANTEAFF. Here the CDR3 DNA reads TGTGCCAGTAGTGGCAGAGGAGCGAACACTGAAGCTTTCTTT.

As regards this clone: Other nucleotide sequences from this sample produce the same CDR3. V usage is TRBV27 and J usage is TRBJ1-1, with TRBD1 identical over 7 bases. CDR3 size: 14 residues. The V gene end was trimmed by 6 bases and the J gene end by 2 bases; junction bases not matched to a gene: 6. Per the germline V gene, CDR1 is MNHEY and CDR2 is SMNVEV (reference sequence). In DNA form, the CDR3 reads TGTGCCAGCAGCCTCAGGGGGGGCAACACTGAAGCTTTCTTT. Its protein is CASSLRGGNTEAFF.

The J gene is TRBJ1-5, the V gene TRBV7-9, with D hard to call. This CDR3 spans 14 amino acids. Germline V gene sequence: CDR1 SEHNR, CDR2 FQNEAQ (reference sequence). Trimming took 4 bases from V and 6 from J, leaving 13 bases between them. The CDR3 spells CASSSDEVLQPQHF. The CDR3 coding sequence is TGTGCCAGCAGCTCGGACGAGGTGCTTCAGCCCCAGCATTTT.

V gene TRBV7-9 combines with J gene TRBJ1-2; no clear D gene. Deletions cut 5 bases from V and 2 bases from J, with 18 bases between. Germline-derived CDR1 and CDR2 are SEHNR and FQNEAQ (reference sequence). This CDR3 spans 16 amino acids. The CDR3 sequence: CASSPRGAALNYGYTF. The CDR3 DNA follows: TGTGCCAGCAGCCCCCGAGGTGCAGCTTTAAACTATGGCTACACCTTC.

The chain joins TRBV10-3 to TRBJ2-1; 8 bases are a match to TRBD1. Unmatched junction bases numbered 11, after V lost 0 bases and J lost 4 bases. The V gene's germline CDR1 is ENHRY and CDR2 SYGVKD. CDR3 size: 18 residues. The DNA of the CDR3 is TGTGCCATCAGTGAGTCCTTCGGACAGGGTTCAGCTTACAATGAGCAGTTCTTC. It encodes CAISESFGQGSAYNEQFF.

The chain couples TRBV10-3 to TRBJ1-2; 7 positions agree with TRBD1. The V segment lost 0 bases and the J segment 5 bases; nucleotides outside the gene matches: 3. This CDR3 contains 14 residues. Germline V gene data show CDR1 as ENHRY and CDR2 as SYGVKD. CDR3 coding DNA: TGTGCCATCAGTGAGTCTCCAGGGGGGTATGGCTACACCTTC. Its translation: CAISESPGGYGYTF.

This clone appeared once. The chain is built from TRBV27 and TRBJ2-1; D is unclear. V was shortened by 6 bases and J by 7 bases, with 16 bases between the two germline ends. The CDR3 extends over 14 amino acids. The V gene's germline CDR1 is MNHEY and CDR2 SMNVEV (reference sequence). CDR3 in amino acids: CASSSPGPLNEQFF. CDR3 bases: TGTGCCAGCAGCTCCCCCGGTCCGTTGAATGAGCAGTTCTTC.